The rows below give T cell receptor beta chains drawn from one sample of a study of Ad26.COV2.S vaccination and SARS-CoV-2 variants. Only in-frame clones appear in the TCRdb table, and some are missing; sequencing was by immunoSEQ multiplex PCR. The sample lists 300,000 to 350,000 clones, about 85% occurring once. The sequencing used peripheral blood, collected in a trial of Ad26.COV2.S vaccine versus placebo. These receptors were obtained from a person between 18 and 59 years old who received the Ad26.COV2.S COVID-19 vaccine or a placebo. Both conserved end residues are part of each CDR3. A D gene is named only where the DNA matches it firmly. The listing skips clone size in some rows; elsewhere it reads once, few, many or a size class.

D	size	V	J	CDR3	DNA
.	.	TRBV19	TRBJ1-5	CASSIPGAHQPQHF	TGTGCCAGTAGTATCCCGGGGGCCCATCAGCCCCAGCATTTT
.	.	TRBV15	TRBJ1-2	CATSRDFGGRGRGYTF	TGTGCCACCAGCAGGGACTTTGGGGGGCGAGGACGTGGCTACACCTTC
.	.	TRBV18	TRBJ1-6	CASSPEISPLHF	TGTGCCAGCTCACCAGAGATTTCACCCCTCCACTTT
.	.	TRBV11-1	TRBJ2-5	CASSRRWLGETQYF	TGTGCCAGCAGTCGGCGGTGGTTGGGGGAGACCCAGTACTTC
.	.	TRBV7-2	TRBJ2-1	CASSLAGGHYNEQFF	TGTGCCAGCAGCTTAGCGGGGGGGCATTACAATGAGCAGTTCTTC
.	few	TRBV28	TRBJ1-2	CATAYSGLEGYTF	TGTGCCACTGCATACAGCGGTCTCGAAGGCTACACCTTC
TRBD1	.	TRBV3-1/TRBV3-2	TRBJ1-1	CASSQLSGQGPANTEAFF	TGTGCCAGCAGCCAACTCTCGGGACAGGGCCCGGCGAACACTGAAGCTTTCTTT
.	.	TRBV7-2	TRBJ1-5	CASSPIFSNQPQHF	TGTGCCAGCAGCCCGATCTTTAGCAATCAGCCCCAGCATTTT
TRBD1	.	TRBV4-2	TRBJ2-7	CASSQERQGPYEQYF	TGTGCCAGCAGCCAAGAGAGACAGGGTCCCTACGAGCAGTACTTC
.	.	TRBV10-3	TRBJ1-1	CAISVQSGTEAFF	TGTGCCATCAGTGTCCAATCGGGGACTGAAGCTTTCTTT
TRBD1	once	TRBV5-1	TRBJ2-5	CASSWGQAEETQYF	TGCGCCAGCAGCTGGGGACAGGCCGAAGAGACCCAGTACTTC
.	.	TRBV5-1	TRBJ2-7	CASSLVAYEQYF	TGCGCCAGCAGCTTGGTTGCCTACGAGCAGTACTTC
.	.	TRBV12-3/TRBV12-4	TRBJ1-5	CASSFSGAAPQHF	TGTGCCAGCAGTTTTTCGGGGGCCGCTCCCCAGCATTTT
.	once	TRBV5-1	TRBJ1-5	CASSPEGRGNQPQHF	TGCGCCAGCAGCCCAGAAGGGCGCGGCAATCAGCCCCAGCATTTT
TRBD1	.	TRBV7-7	TRBJ2-3	CASSLEGTETDTQYF	TGTGCTAGCAGCTTAGAGGGGACAGAGACAGATACGCAGTATTTT
TRBD1	.	TRBV28	TRBJ2-3	CASSLSYSTGGTDTQYF	TGTGCCAGCAGTCTCTCATACTCGACAGGGGGCACAGATACGCAGTATTTT
.	.	TRBV7-3	TRBJ2-7	CASSQLAIGYEQYF	TGTGCCAGCAGCCAGCTAGCGATAGGCTACGAGCAGTACTTC
TRBD1	.	TRBV29-1	TRBJ1-5	CSVAAGGSNQPQHF	TGCAGCGTCGCTGCAGGGGGGAGCAATCAGCCCCAGCATTTT
.	.	TRBV19	TRBJ1-1	CASTPGDTEAFF	TGTGCCAGTACCCCCGGGGACACTGAAGCTTTCTTT
TRBD1	.	TRBV19	TRBJ1-1	CASTQFISPGQGFGAFF	TGTGCCAGTACCCAATTCATTTCTCCGGGACAGGGTTTTGGAGCTTTCTTT
TRBD2	.	TRBV27	TRBJ2-7	CASSLGLAGFEQYF	TGTGCCAGCAGTTTAGGACTAGCGGGGTTCGAGCAGTACTTC
TRBD1	.	TRBV18	TRBJ1-6	CASSPGQDNSPLHF	TGTGCCAGCTCCCCGGGACAGGATAATTCACCCCTCCACTTT
TRBD2	.	TRBV7-6	TRBJ2-3	CASSLAPGTSKPIRTDTQYF	TGTGCCAGCAGCTTAGCGCCTGGGACTAGCAAGCCCATCAGGACAGATACGCAGTATTTT
.	.	TRBV9	TRBJ2-7	CASSVGLVDEQYF	TGTGCCAGCAGCGTAGGGCTCGTGGACGAGCAGTACTTC
.	.	TRBV10-3	TRBJ2-7	CAISESHEQYF	TGTGCCATCAGTGAGAGCCACGAGCAGTACTTC
.	.	TRBV6-1	TRBJ1-2	CASSEAGRSYGYTF	TGTGCCAGCAGTGAAGCGGGCAGAAGCTATGGCTACACCTTC
TRBD1	.	TRBV28	TRBJ1-3	CASSLASGRGDTIYF	TGTGCCAGCAGTTTAGCGTCCGGCAGGGGGGACACCATATATTTT
.	once	TRBV2	TRBJ1-3	CASSDSWISGNTIYF	TGTGCCAGCTCGGACAGTTGGATCTCTGGAAACACCATATATTTT
.	.	TRBV6-5	TRBJ2-3	CASGGSEEDTQYF	TGTGCCTCCGGGGGTAGCGAAGAAGATACGCAGTATTTT
.	.	TRBV5-1	TRBJ2-7	CASSFDASYEQYF	TGCGCCAGCAGCTTCGACGCCTCCTACGAGCAGTACTTC
.	.	TRBV4-1	TRBJ2-4	CASSRLRVAKNIQYF	TGCGCCAGCAGCCGGTTAAGGGTAGCCAAAAACATTCAGTACTTC
.	.	TRBV2	TRBJ2-2	CASTRTGNTGELFF	TGTGCCAGCACCCGAACAGGGAACACCGGGGAGCTGTTTTTT
TRBD1	.	TRBV29-1	TRBJ1-6	CSARYRGNNSPLHF	TGCAGCGCGCGGTACAGGGGGAATAATTCACCCCTCCACTTT
.	.	TRBV12-3/TRBV12-4	TRBJ1-2	CASSSRDIYGYTF	TGTGCCAGCAGTTCACGGGACATCTATGGCTACACCTTC
TRBD1	.	TRBV5-6	TRBJ1-2	CASRLYDRGSSYGYTF	TGTGCCAGCAGACTTTATGACAGGGGTAGTTCCTATGGCTACACCTTC
.	.	TRBV12-5	TRBJ2-1	CASILATLYNEQFF	TGTGCTAGTATCCTCGCAACTCTATACAATGAGCAGTTCTTC
TRBD1	.	TRBV19	TRBJ1-6	CASRQGRENSPLHF	TGTGCCAGTAGACAGGGGCGGGAGAATTCACCCCTCCACTTT
.	few	TRBV7-9	TRBJ2-2	CASSFPVGQYTGELFF	TGTGCCAGCAGCTTTCCCGTGGGGCAGTACACCGGGGAGCTGTTTTTT
TRBD2	.	TRBV18	TRBJ2-5	CASSPLDSRGRGRETQYF	TGTGCCAGCTCACCGTTAGATTCTAGAGGACGCGGGAGAGAGACCCAGTACTTC